This T cell receptor beta chain was sequenced for a study of CD8+ T cells in alopecia areata (dated by TCRdb to between 2018 and 2020). For context, the study as a whole: Treated patients were enrolled in an open-label pilot trial of oral tofacitinib at 5 to 10 mg twice daily for moderate-to-severe alopecia areata. In treated patients, disease severity was measured using the SALT score, which gives the percentage of scalp surface area affected. The RNA source kit depended on sample type: the PAXgene miRNA kit for fixed scalp, the miRNeasy kit for PBMCs, and the RNeasy kit for mouse skin. Patients on tofacitinib were biopsied at baseline and after 4 and 24 weeks of treatment, and several of the patients also had a later scalp biopsy. Tofacitinib was administered for 6 to 18 months, and 6 months of follow-up off drug were then conducted to assess delayed response and recurrence. Scalp clonality was compared among normal scalp (n=4), patchy alopecia areata scalp (n=8), and alopecia totalis/universalis scalp (n=8). Amplification of TCRbeta CDR3 regions was done by immunoSEQ multiplex PCR using 35 Vbeta forward primers and 13 Jbeta reverse primers. Scalp tissue and sorted CD4+ and CD8+ peripheral blood T cells from patchy and totalis/universalis alopecia areata patients and from healthy controls were covered by human TCRbeta sequencing. The study used high-throughput TCRbeta sequencing to examine T cell clonal expansion in alopecia areata, in both the C3H/HeJ mouse model and human patients.

The time point label for this specimen denotes: 4 weeks on oral tofacitinib. According to the study, the label for this sample's treatment or condition signals: oral pan-JAK inhibitor, 5-10 mg twice daily. Lesional scalp punch biopsies and peripheral blood were obtained from alopecia areata patients. PBMCs were isolated by density centrifugation and stained for CD3, CD4 and CD8, after which CD4+ and CD8+ T cells were sorted on a FACSAria. This clone was seen a single time. Its specific antigen is unknown. The record has no base qualities; no much larger clone is one base away. Libraries were constructed by the immunoSEQ multiplex PCR assay. To provide template for TCR sequencing, every sample had RNA extracted and reverse transcribed into cDNA. First-strand cDNA was synthesized with SuperScript III using a 2:1 mix of oligo-dT and random hexamers. A synthetic immune receptor repertoire was used to assess amplification bias, and residual bias was removed computationally. Concerning the study's data processing: Raw reads were preprocessed to remove errors, and CDR3 was defined by IMGT conventions from the conserved cysteine to phenylalanine. Clonality was calculated as 1 minus Shannon entropy normalized by log2 of the number of productive unique TCRs. Scalp TCRbeta sequences were cross-referenced with sorted blood CD4 and CD8 repertoires so that the CD4 or CD8 identity of scalp clones could be inferred. Here the immuneACCESS table is served through TCRdb, limited to in-frame sequences with V and J called. Missing clones are a known gap in these copies; in checked studies unresolved V genes cover under half, and the rest lacks a known reason. V, J and clone size are taken as reported in that table, and D and trimming were inferred from the DNA itself. The sample table records around 210,000 clones; 64% of these occur just once. More than 3.5% of the sample comes from the top ten.

Deletion took 6 bases off V and 0 bases off J, with a span of 7 bases between the germline ends. The CDR1 and CDR2 encoded by the germline V gene are ENHRY and SYGVKD. Its CDR3 holds 13 amino acids, cysteine through phenylalanine. The kept DNA is CDR3 alone, 39 bases in frame from the first base. On the study overall, not on this receptor specifically: Scalp TCR repertoire analysis is complicated because resident alphabeta T cells in normal human skin are also sequenced, whereas mouse skin is dominated by gammadelta T cells. Many expanded lesional clones persisted in scalp and blood during tofacitinib treatment, which may partly explain relapse after stopping treatment. Because the treated cohort was small and included a single nonresponder, larger studies are needed to assess links between baseline CD8+ expansion and response. Scalp clonality and the number of expanded CD8+ clones among the top 100 scalp clones were significantly decreased by tofacitinib. Compared with normal scalp, lesional scalp, particularly in alopecia totalis/universalis, had higher clonality and more expanded CD8+ clones, which suggests antigenic drive. Shared TCR sequences between patients were less evident than in mice, which may be partly attributable to HLA diversity in the patient population.

Recombination linked TRBV10-3 to TRBJ2-3; a tentative D match to TRBD1 spans 6 bases. The sequencing used CD4+ T cells sorted from blood, collected at week 4, from a patient treated with tofacitinib. The clonotype was recovered from a human donor with alopecia areata. The DNA sequence follows: TGTGCCATCAGGGACAGTAGCACAGATACGCAGTATTTT. Translated, this gives CAIRDSSTDTQYF.